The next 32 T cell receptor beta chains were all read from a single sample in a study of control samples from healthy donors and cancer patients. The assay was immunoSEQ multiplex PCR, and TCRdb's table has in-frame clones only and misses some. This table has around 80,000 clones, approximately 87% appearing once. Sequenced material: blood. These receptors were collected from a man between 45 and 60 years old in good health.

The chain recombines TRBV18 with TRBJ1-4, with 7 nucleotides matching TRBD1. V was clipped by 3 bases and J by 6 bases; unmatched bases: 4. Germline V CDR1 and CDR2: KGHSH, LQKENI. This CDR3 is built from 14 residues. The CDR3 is CASSPGTADEKLFF. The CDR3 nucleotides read TGTGCCAGCTCACCGGGGACAGCGGATGAAAAACTGTTTTTT.

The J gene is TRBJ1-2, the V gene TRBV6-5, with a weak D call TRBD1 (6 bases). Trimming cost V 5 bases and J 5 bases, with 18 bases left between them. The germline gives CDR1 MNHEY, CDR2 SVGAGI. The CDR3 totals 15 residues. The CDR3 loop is CASSIRRGAGYGYTF. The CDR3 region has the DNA TGTGCCAGCAGTATACGTCGGGGGGCTGGGTATGGCTACACCTTC.

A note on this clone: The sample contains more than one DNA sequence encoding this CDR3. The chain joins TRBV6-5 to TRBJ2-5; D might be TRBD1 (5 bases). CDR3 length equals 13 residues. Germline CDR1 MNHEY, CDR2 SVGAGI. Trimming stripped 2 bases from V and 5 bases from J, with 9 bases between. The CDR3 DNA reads TGTGCCAGCAGTTACGCAGGGTGGGAGACCCAGTACTTC. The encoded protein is CASSYAGWETQYF.

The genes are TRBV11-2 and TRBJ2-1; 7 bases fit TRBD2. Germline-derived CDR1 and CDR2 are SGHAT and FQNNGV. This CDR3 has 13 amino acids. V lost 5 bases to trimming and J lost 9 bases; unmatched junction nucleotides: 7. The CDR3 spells CASSPMRGSEQFF. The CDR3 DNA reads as TGTGCCAGCAGCCCGATGCGGGGGAGTGAGCAGTTCTTC.

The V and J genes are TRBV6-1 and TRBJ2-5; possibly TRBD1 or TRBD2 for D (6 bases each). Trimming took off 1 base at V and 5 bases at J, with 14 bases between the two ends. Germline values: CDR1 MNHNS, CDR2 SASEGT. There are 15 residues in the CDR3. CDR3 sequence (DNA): TGTGCCAGCAGTGAAGTGGGGGGCGGGAAGGAGACCCAGTACTTC. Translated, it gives CASSEVGGGKETQYF.

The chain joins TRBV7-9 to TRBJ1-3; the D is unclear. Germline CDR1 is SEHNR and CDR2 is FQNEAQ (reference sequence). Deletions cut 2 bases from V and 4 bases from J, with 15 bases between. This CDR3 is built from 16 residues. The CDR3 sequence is CASSLSLTAGGNTIYF. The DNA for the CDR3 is TGTGCCAGCAGCTTATCTCTGACGGCCGGCGGAAACACCATATATTTT.

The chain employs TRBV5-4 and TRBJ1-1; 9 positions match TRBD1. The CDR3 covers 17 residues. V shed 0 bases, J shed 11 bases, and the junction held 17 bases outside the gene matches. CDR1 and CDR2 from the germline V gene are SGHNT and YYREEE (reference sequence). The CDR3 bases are TGTGCCAGCAGCTTGGGGCCTTCGGGACAGGGCCCGAGGGGGGCTTTCTTT. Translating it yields CASSLGPSGQGPRGAFF.

CDR3 protein: CASSLWGVGNQPQHF. The CDR3 DNA sequence: TGTGCCAGCAGTCTGTGGGGGGTGGGCAATCAGCCCCAGCATTTT. The V and J genes are TRBV27 and TRBJ1-5; D is possibly TRBD1 (5 bases). The CDR3 is 15 amino acids. Germline V gene sequence: CDR1 MNHEY, CDR2 SMNVEV (reference sequence). Trimming removed 5 bases at V and 2 bases at J, with 13 bases between.

CDR3: CASSLSPGLGNYGYTF. The CDR3 nucleotides read TGCGCCAGCAGCTTGTCGCCAGGGCTGGGAAATTATGGCTACACCTTC. The chain employs TRBV5-1 and TRBJ1-2; perhaps TRBD1 as D (5 bases). V gave up 1 base and J gave up 5 bases, with 18 bases separating them. Germline V lookup: CDR1 SGHRS, CDR2 YFSETQ. The CDR3 loop spans 16 amino acids. The full variable domain, its missing parts supplied by reference TRBV5-1 and TRBJ1-2, is KAGVTQTPRYLIKTRGQQVTLSCSPISGHRSVSWYQQTPGQGLQFLFEYFSETQRNKGNFPGRFSGRQFSNSRSEMNVSTLELGDSALYLCASSLSPGLGNYGYTFGSGTRLTVV.

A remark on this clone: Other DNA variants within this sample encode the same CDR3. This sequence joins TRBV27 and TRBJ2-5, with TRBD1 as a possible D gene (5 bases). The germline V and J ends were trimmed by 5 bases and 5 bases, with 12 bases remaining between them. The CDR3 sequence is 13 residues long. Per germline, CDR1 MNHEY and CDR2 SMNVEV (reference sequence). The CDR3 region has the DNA TGTGCCAGCAGTCTCAGGGTCGGGGAGACCCAGTACTTC. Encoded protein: CASSLRVGETQYF.

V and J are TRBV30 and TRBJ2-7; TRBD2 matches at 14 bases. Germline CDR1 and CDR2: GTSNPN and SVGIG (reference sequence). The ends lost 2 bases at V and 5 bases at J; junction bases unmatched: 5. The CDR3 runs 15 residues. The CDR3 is CAWSRGLAGADEQYF. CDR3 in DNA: TGTGCCTGGAGTCGGGGACTAGCGGGAGCCGACGAGCAGTACTTC.

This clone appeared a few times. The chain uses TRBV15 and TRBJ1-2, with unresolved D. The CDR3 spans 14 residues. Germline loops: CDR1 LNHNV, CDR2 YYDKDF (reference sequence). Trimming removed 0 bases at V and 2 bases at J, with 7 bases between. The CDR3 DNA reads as TGTGCCACCAGCAGAGAGGTCGGGAACTATGGCTACACCTTC. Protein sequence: CATSREVGNYGYTF. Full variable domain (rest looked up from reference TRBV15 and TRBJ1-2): DAMVIQNPRYQVTQFGKPVTLSCSQTLNHNVMYWYQQKSSQAPKLLFHYYDKDFNNEADTPDNFQSRRPNTSFCFLDIRSPGLGDTAMYLCATSREVGNYGYTFGSGTRLTVV.

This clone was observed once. As DNA, the CDR3 is TGTGCCACCAGTGATGTGGGTCAGGGGCTCAATGAGCAGTTCTTC. Its protein is CATSDVGQGLNEQFF. The chain employs TRBV24-1 and TRBJ2-1, with TRBD1 as a possible D gene (6 bases). The germline gives CDR1 KGHDR, CDR2 SFDVKD. This CDR3 contains 15 residues. The V gene lost 3 bases and the J gene lost 6 bases, with 14 bases spanning the gap.

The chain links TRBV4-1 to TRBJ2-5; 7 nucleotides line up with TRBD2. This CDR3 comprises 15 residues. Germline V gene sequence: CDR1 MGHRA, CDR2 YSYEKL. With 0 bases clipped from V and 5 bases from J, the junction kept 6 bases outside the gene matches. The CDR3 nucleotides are TGCGCCAGCAGCCAAGATCAGAATAGCGGGGAGACCCAGTACTTC. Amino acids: CASSQDQNSGETQYF.

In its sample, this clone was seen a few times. The CDR3 DNA is TGTGCCAGCAGCTTCCCTGGGGGAGAGACCCAGTACTTC. Its translation is CASSFPGGETQYF. The chain links TRBV11-1 to TRBJ2-5; TRBD1 or TRBD2 may be the D gene (5 bases each). Germline CDR1 and CDR2: SGHAT and FQDESV (reference sequence). CDR3 length: 13 amino acids. The germline V and J ends were trimmed by 3 bases and 4 bases, with 9 bases remaining between them.

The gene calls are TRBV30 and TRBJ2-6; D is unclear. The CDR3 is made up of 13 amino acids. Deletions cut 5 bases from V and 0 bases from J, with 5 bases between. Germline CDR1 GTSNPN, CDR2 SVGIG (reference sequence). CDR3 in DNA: TGTGCCTGGGAACACTCTGGGGCCAACGTCCTGACTTTC. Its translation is CAWEHSGANVLTF.

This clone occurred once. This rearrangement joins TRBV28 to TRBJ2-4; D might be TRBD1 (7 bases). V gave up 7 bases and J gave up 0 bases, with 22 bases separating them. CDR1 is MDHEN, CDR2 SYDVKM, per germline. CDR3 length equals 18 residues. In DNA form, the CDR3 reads TGTGCCAGCATCTCAGGGGGGTTCCTTTCCAAAGCCAAAAACATTCAGTACTTC. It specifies CASISGGFLSKAKNIQYF.

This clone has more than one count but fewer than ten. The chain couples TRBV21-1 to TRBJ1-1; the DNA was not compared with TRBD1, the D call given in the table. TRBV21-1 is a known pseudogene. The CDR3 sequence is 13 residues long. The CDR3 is CASSKDRDIEAFF. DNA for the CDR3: TGTGCCAGCAGCAAGGACAGGGACATTGAAGCTTTCTTT.

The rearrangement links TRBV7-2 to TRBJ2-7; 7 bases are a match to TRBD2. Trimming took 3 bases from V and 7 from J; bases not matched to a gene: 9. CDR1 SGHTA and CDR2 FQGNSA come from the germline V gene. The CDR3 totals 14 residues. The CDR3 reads CASSFNSGGQEQYF. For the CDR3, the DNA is TGTGCCAGCAGCTTTAATTCGGGAGGTCAGGAGCAGTACTTC.

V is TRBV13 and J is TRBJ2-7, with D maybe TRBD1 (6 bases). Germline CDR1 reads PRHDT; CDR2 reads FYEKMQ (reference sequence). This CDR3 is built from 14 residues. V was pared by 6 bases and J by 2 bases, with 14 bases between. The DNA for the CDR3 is TGTGCCAGCAGACAGATACAGGGAACCTACGAGCAGTACTTC. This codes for CASRQIQGTYEQYF. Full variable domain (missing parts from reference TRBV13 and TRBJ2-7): AAGVIQSPRHLIKEKRETATLKCYPIPRHDTVYWYQQGPGQDPQFLISFYEKMQSDKGSIPDRFSAQQFSDYHSELNMSSLELGDSALYFCASRQIQGTYEQYFGPGTRLTVT.

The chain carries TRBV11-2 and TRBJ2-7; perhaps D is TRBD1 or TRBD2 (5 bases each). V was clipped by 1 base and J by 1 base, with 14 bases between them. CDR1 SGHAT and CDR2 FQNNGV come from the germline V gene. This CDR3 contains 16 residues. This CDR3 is CASSLGWGRNSYEQYF. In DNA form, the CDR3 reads TGTGCCAGCAGCTTAGGGTGGGGACGGAATTCCTACGAGCAGTACTTC.

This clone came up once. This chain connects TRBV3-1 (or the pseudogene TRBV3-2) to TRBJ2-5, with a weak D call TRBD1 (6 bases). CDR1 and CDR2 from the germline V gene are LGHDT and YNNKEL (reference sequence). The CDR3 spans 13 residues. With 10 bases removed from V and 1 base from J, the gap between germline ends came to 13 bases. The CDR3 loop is CATAAGAQETQYF. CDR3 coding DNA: TGTGCCACGGCGGCAGGGGCCCAAGAGACCCAGTACTTC.

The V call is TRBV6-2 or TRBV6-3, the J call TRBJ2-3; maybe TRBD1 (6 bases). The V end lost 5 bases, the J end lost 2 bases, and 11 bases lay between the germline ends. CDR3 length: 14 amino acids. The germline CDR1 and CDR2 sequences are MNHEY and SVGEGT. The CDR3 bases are TGTGCCAGCAGTCGGACAGAGATCACAGATACGCAGTATTTT. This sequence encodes CASSRTEITDTQYF.

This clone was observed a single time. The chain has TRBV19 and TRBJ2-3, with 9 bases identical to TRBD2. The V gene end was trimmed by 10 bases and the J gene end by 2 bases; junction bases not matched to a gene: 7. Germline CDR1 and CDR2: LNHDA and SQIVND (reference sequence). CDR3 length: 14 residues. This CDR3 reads CATLAGAVTDTQYF. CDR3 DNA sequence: TGTGCCACGTTAGCGGGGGCCGTCACAGATACGCAGTATTTT.

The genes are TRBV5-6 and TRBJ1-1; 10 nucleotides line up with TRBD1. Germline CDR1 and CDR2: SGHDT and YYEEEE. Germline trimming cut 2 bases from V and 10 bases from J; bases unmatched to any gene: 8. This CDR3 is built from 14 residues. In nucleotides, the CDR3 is TGTGCCAGCAGCTTCGACAGGGGGCAGGTTGGAGCTTTCTTT. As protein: CASSFDRGQVGAFF.

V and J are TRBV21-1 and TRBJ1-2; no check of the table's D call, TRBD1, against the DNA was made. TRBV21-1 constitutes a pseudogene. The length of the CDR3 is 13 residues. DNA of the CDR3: TGTGCCAGCAGCAAAGCAGGGGGCTATGGCTACACCTTC. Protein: CASSKAGGYGYTF.

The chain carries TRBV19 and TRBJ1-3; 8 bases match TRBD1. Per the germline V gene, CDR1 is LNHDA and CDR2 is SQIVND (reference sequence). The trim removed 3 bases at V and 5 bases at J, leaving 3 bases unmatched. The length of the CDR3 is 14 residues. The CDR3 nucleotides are TGTGCCAGTAGTATGGCCAGGGGGCGAAACACCATATATTTT. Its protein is CASSMARGRNTIYF.

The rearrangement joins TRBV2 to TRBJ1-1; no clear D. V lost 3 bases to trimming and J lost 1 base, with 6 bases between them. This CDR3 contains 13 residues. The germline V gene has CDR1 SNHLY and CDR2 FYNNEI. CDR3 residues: CASSDSRNTEAFF. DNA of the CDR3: TGTGCCAGCAGTGATAGCCGGAACACTGAAGCTTTCTTT.

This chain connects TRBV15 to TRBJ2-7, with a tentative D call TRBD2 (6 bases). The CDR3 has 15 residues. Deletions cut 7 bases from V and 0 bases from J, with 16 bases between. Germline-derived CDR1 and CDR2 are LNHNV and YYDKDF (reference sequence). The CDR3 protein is CATTPRLGGSYEQYV. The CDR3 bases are TGTGCCACCACCCCCCGGCTGGGAGGCTCCTACGAGCAGTACGTC.

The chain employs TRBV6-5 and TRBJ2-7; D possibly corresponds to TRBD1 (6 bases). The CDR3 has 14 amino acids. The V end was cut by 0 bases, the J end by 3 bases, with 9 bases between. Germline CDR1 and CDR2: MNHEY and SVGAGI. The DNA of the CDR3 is TGTGCCAGCAGTTACTCGACAGGCAACTACGAGCAGTACTTC. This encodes CASSYSTGNYEQYF.

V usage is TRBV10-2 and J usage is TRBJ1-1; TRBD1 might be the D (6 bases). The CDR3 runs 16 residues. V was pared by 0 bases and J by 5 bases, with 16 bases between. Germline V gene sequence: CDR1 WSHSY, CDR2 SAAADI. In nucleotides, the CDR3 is TGCGCCAGCAGTGAGTCGAAGGGGGGGCGCAGGACTGAAGCTTTCTTT. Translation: CASSESKGGRRTEAFF.

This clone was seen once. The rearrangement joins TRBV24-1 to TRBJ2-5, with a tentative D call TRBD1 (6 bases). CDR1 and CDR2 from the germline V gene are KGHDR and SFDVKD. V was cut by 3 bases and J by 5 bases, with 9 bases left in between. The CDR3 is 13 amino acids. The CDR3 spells CATSDGGRETQYF. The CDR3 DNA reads TGTGCCACCAGTGATGGGGGCCGGGAGACCCAGTACTTC.